Listed below are T cell receptor beta chains from one sample, sequenced in a study of tumor and adjacent non-tumor tissue in lung cancer. TCRdb re-called the multiplex PCR reads with MiXCR, one entry per CDR3 protein. The table lists approximately 100,000 distinct CDR3 sequences, around 57% of them singletons. Sequenced: distant non-tumor lung tissue. The receptors were sampled from a man aged 55-75 years with non-small cell lung cancer. The CDR3 runs from the conserved cysteine through the conserved F or W. The D gene is left open where the match is weak. A clone size is listed for some rows: how often the clone was seen (once, few, many), or a class if it is expanded.

TGTGCCAGCAGTGCAAGACAGGGCACAGATACGCAGTATTTT,CASSARQGTDTQYF,many,TRBJ2-3,TRBV6-5,.
TGTGCTAGCAGCTTAGAGGCAGGGGCGAACACCGGGGAGATGTTTTTT,CASSLEAGANTGEMFF,.,TRBJ2-2,TRBV11-3,.
TGCAGTGCTAGAGATCCTGGGGGCGCTGAAGCTTTCTTT,CSARDPGGAEAFF,many,TRBJ1-1,TRBV20-1,.
TGCGCCAGCAGCCGGGAGATGGGGGGGAACAATGAGCAGTTCTTC,CASSREMGGNNEQFF,.,TRBJ2-1,TRBV5-1,TRBD2
TGTGCCAGCAGTTACGGTGCGGGTGTCGAGGGTGAGCAGTTCTTC,CASSYGAGVEGEQFF,few,TRBJ2-1,TRBV6-2/TRBV6-3,.
TGTGCCAGCAGCAACCGGGACAGGGGCGAGACCGGGGAGCTGTTTTTT,CASSNRDRGETGELFF,few,TRBJ2-2,TRBV5-4,TRBD1
TGTGCCAGCAGCTTAGCGGCGACAGAAAACATTCAGTATTTC,CASSLAATENIQYF,.,TRBJ2-4,TRBV11-2,.
TGTGTCTGGAGTGTACTAGGTGCTGAAGTTTTCTTT,CVWSVLGAEVFF,.,TRBJ1-1,TRBV30,.
TGCAGTGCTAGAGATCTGGGGACTAGCGGGGGCAGCTCCTACAATGAGCAGTTCTTC,CSARDLGTSGGSSYNEQFF,few,TRBJ2-1,TRBV20-1,TRBD2
TGTGCCAGCTCTCCCCTAGAGTACAATGAGCAGTTCTTC,CASSPLEYNEQFF,many,TRBJ2-1,TRBV12-3/TRBV12-4,.
TGTGTCAGCAGCTCGCCGACAGGATCAGCCCTGGGCTATGGCTACACCTTC,CVSSSPTGSALGYGYTF,.,TRBJ1-2,TRBV6-2/TRBV6-3,.
TGTGCCTGGAGTAGGGCAGGGAACACAGATACGCAGTATTTT,CAWSRAGNTDTQYF,many,TRBJ2-3,TRBV30,.
TGTGCCAGCAGCTCGGGACTAGGGTTAGATACGCAGTATTTT,CASSSGLGLDTQYF,.,TRBJ2-3,TRBV7-9,TRBD2
TGCGCCAGCAGCTTGCACAGGGTGAACAGGCAGTACTTC,CASSLHRVNRQYF,.,TRBJ2-7,TRBV5-1,.
TGTGCCAGTAGTTACAGGACAGGCTACGAGCAGTACTTC,CASSYRTGYEQYF,once,TRBJ2-7,TRBV6-2/TRBV6-3,TRBD1
TGTGCCAGTAGTTTGGAAGTCGCCTACGAGCAGTACTTC,CASSLEVAYEQYF,.,TRBJ2-7,TRBV19,.
TGCGCCAGCAGCCAGGACCCGCCGGGACAGGCGAACACTGAAGCTTTCTTT,CASSQDPPGQANTEAFF,.,TRBJ1-1,TRBV4-1,TRBD1
TGTACCAGCAGCTTAGTCGACTACACAGATGCGCAGTATTTT,CTSSLVDYTDAQYF,.,TRBJ2-3,TRBV11-3,.
TGTGTCATCACCCCGAGACAGGCCGGGGAGGCTTTCTTT,CVITPRQAGEAFF,.,TRBJ1-1,TRBV12-3/TRBV12-4,.
TGTGCCAGTCAATCGGGACAGGTGACCTATCAGCCTCAGTATTTT,CASQSGQVTYQPQYF,.,TRBJ2-3,TRBV12-3/TRBV12-4,TRBD1
TGTGTCAGCAGCGTAGTGGGACGGGATCTGGGGACCCAGTACTTC,CVSSVVGRDLGTQYF,.,TRBJ2-5,TRBV11-2,.
TGTACCAGCACTCCCCGGATAGCGGGACCCTACGATCAGTACTTC,CTSTPRIAGPYDQYF,.,TRBJ2-7,TRBV6-5,TRBD2
TGTGCCAGCAGTTACCAACAGAGCACTGAAGCTTTCTTT,CASSYQQSTEAFF,many,TRBJ1-1,TRBV12-3/TRBV12-4,.
TGCGTCAGCAGCTTATACCCGAGCACAGATACGCAGTATTTT,CVSSLYPSTDTQYF,.,TRBJ2-3,TRBV5-1,.
TGTGCCAGCAGTTACTCGTGGACACCCACGAACACCGGGGAGCTGTTTTTT,CASSYSWTPTNTGELFF,many,TRBJ2-2,TRBV6-6,.
TGTGCCACCAGTGATTCTCCCTTATGGAAAAACAATGAGCAGTTCTTC,CATSDSPLWKNNEQFF,.,TRBJ2-1,TRBV24-1,.
TGTATCAGCAGTGACTCGGAGAGCGGGGAGCTGTTTTTT,CISSDSESGELFF,.,TRBJ2-2,TRBV6-4,.
TGTGCCATCCGGGGGGGGGCACACACAGATACGCAGTATTTT,CAIRGGAHTDTQYF,few,TRBJ2-3,TRBV7-9,TRBD2
TGCGTCAGCAGCCAACCCTCGGAGATTGGAAACACTATATATTTT,CVSSQPSEIGNTIYF,.,TRBJ1-3,TRBV4-1,.
TGCAGCGTTGCAACTAACTATAGCTACACCTTC,CSVATNYSYTF,.,TRBJ1-2,TRBV29-1,.
TGTGCCAGCAGTCGGAACCGGGCCTACGAGCAGTACTTC,CASSRNRAYEQYF,many,TRBJ2-7,TRBV28,.
TGCGCTAGCAGCATGGAAGGTCCCGATCAGCCCCAGCATTTT,CASSMEGPDQPQHF,.,TRBJ1-5,TRBV5-1,.
TGCAGCGTTCGAGGTCTAGCGGGAGGTTTAATCCAAGAGACCCAGTACTTC,CSVRGLAGGLIQETQYF,many,TRBJ2-5,TRBV29-1,TRBD2
TGTGCCAGCAGTGAATCCGGGAGCTCCTACAATGAGCAGTTCTTC,CASSESGSSYNEQFF,many,TRBJ2-1,TRBV6-1,.
TGTGCCAGCAGCTCGAGGACAGAGTGGGGTGAAAAACTGTTCTTT,CASSSRTEWGEKLFF,few,TRBJ1-4,TRBV11-2,.
TGTGCCAGCAGTAACGACCCGACAGGGGACAGTGAGCAGTTCTTC,CASSNDPTGDSEQFF,few,TRBJ2-1,TRBV11-2,TRBD1
TGCACCCTATTTACTAGCGGGAATGTGTTCTTC,CTLFTSGNVFF,.,TRBJ2-1,TRBV29-1,TRBD2
TGCAGTGCTCCGCAGGTAGCGGGACCTCTTGGGAGGACCCAGTACTTC,CSAPQVAGPLGRTQYF,.,TRBJ2-5,TRBV20-1,TRBD2
TGTGTCAGCAGTTTGGGACTAAGCTCCTACGAGCAGTACTTC,CVSSLGLSSYEQYF,.,TRBJ2-7,TRBV28,TRBD2
TGTGCCTGTAGCCCCTGGGGTTCCTTGACCGGGGAGCTGTTTTTT,CACSPWGSLTGELFF,.,TRBJ2-2,TRBV11-3,.
TGTACCACTGGGAATGAGCGGTTCTTC,CTTGNERFF,.,TRBJ2-1,TRBV11-2,.
TGCAGTGCTACATTAGCGGCACAGGGGCAGTTCTTC,CSATLAAQGQFF,.,TRBJ2-1,TRBV20-1,.
TGTGCCAGCAGTGAAGGGATCCCCCGCAATCAGCCCCAGCATTTT,CASSEGIPRNQPQHF,many,TRBJ1-5,TRBV6-1,.
TGCAATGCTAGACCCCCGACAGGTCCTAGCCAAAACATTCAGTACTTC,CNARPPTGPSQNIQYF,.,TRBJ2-4,TRBV20-1,.
TGTGCCAACAGCCCGACGAGGTTCACTGAAGCTTTCTTT,CANSPTRFTEAFF,.,TRBJ1-1,TRBV2,.
TGTGCCAGCAGTTACGGAATGAACACTGAAGCTTTCTTT,CASSYGMNTEAFF,.,TRBJ1-1,TRBV6-6,.
TGCAGTGCTAGAGATCCAGGGCCACCTAATGAAAAACTGTTTTTT,CSARDPGPPNEKLFF,.,TRBJ1-4,TRBV20-1,.